The sequence of this T cell receptor (beta chain) was determined in a study of cytomegalovirus exposure and HLA in healthy donors. About this clone: Its target is not known.

Germline V CDR1 and CDR2: MGHRA, YSYEKL. J was trimmed by 8 bases and V by 1 base; bases with no gene match: 9. This CDR3 has 17 residues. This cohort consisted of healthy bone marrow donors. Whether this donor was CMV seropositive was not recorded. Whole-study findings and limits: Among TCR beta chains, those listed as cytomegalovirus-associated numbered roughly 150.

The PCR made use of 60 Vbeta and 13 Jbeta primers. TCRdb keeps only in-frame clones here, not all; method: immunoSEQ multiplex PCR. The data show 150,000 or so clones, more than 60% seen once. The gene calls are TRBV4-1 and TRBJ2-1, with 12 bases that match TRBD2. The sequenced sample consisted of PBMCs. This receptor was taken from a human donor in good health. The CDR3 DNA is TGCGCCAGCAGCCAAGGATCTAGCGGGGGGGCCTTGGATGAGCAGTTCTTC. Translation: CASSQGSSGGALDEQFF.